This TCR beta chain was sequenced during a study of blood T cell repertoires in COVID-19. Study-wide context: Donors in the United States, Italy and Spain gave samples during acute or convalescent COVID-19. T cells, B-cell-depleted T cells, or PBMCs supplied cDNA or gDNA.

Original data processing: It was from reference gene primer amplification that nucleated cell counts were estimated. The method was immunoSEQ multiplex PCR; TCRdb's version includes in-frame clones alone and lacks a portion of them. V and J calls and clone size are copied from that table; D and trimming were computed from the DNA. The table lists about 240,000 clones, roughly 83% of them singletons. The germline CDR1 and CDR2 sequences are SNHLY and FYNNEI. There are 12 residues in the CDR3. The V gene lost 8 bases and the J gene lost 4 bases, with 11 bases spanning the gap. V is TRBV2 and J is TRBJ2-5; a weak D match, TRBD2 (6 bases). This clonotype originated in a woman aged 80 or older with acute or convalescent COVID-19. Material: peripheral blood. CDR3 amino acids: CASGTPRETQYF. For the CDR3, the DNA is TGTGCCAGCGGGACTCCACGAGAGACCCAGTACTTC.